The TCR beta chain described here comes from a study of T cell repertoires in cytomegalovirus infection. In germline, CDR1 is SGHVS, CDR2 FNYEAQ. The CDR3 spans 16 residues. V dropped 1 base and J dropped 2 bases, with 12 bases sitting between them. TCRdb reprocessed the reads with MiXCR, giving one entry per CDR3 protein. The table lists around 200,000 distinct CDR3 sequences, 15% to 20% of them singletons, with around 27% in the top ten. The clonotype was recovered from a human donor in good health (CMV status not recorded). Some clones in this sample may be carry-over from other donors' samples. V gene TRBV7-6 combines with J gene TRBJ2-1, with D unclear. The sample consisted of CD8+ T cells from PBMCs. CDR3 in amino acids: CASSLEWEYTYNEQFF. The DNA for the CDR3 is TGTGCCAGCAGCTTAGAATGGGAATACACCTACAATGAGCAGTTCTTC.